This T cell receptor (beta chain) derives from a study of CD8+ T cells in alopecia areata. Unmatched junction bases numbered 3, after V lost 2 bases and J lost 1 base. CDR3 size: 15 residues. Germline CDR1 and CDR2: GTSNPN and SVGIG (reference sequence). Treatment denoted: oral pan-JAK inhibitor, 5-10 mg twice daily. Extracted RNA was reverse transcribed, and the resulting cDNA served as sequencing template. Only in-frame clones appear in the TCRdb table, and some are missing; sequencing was by immunoSEQ multiplex PCR. The table shows some 190,000 clones, with approximately 72% occurring only once. V gene TRBV30 combines with J gene TRBJ2-3; 10 bases are shared with TRBD1. The receptor was derived from a human donor with alopecia areata. Sequences were derived from CD4+ T cells sorted from blood, sampled at approximately week 44, from a patient treated with tofacitinib. In DNA, the CDR3 is TGTGCCTGGAGTCGACAGGGGGCAGGCACAGATACGCAGTATTTT. Translated: CAWSRQGAGTDTQYF.